The 16 T cell receptor beta chains presented below share a single source sample, sequenced in a study of cytomegalovirus exposure and HLA in healthy donors. The study ran its PCR with 60 Vbeta and 13 Jbeta primers. The protocol was immunoSEQ multiplex PCR, while the TCRdb copy is restricted to in-frame clones and leaves out a portion. Of 100,000 to 120,000 clones detected, around 78% appear once; the ten largest clones hold 1% to 1.5%. Sequenced sample: PBMCs. These receptors all stem from a woman in her twenties or thirties in good health and CMV-seronegative.

The chain employs TRBV28 and TRBJ2-7; 8 nucleotides match TRBD2. The CDR3 has 13 amino acids. The ends lost 10 bases at V and 4 bases at J; junction bases unmatched: 9. Germline CDR1 reads MDHEN; CDR2 reads SYDVKM. The DNA of the CDR3 is TGTGCCATAGGGCGGGAGGAAGGTTACGAGCAGTACTTC. Translated, it gives CAIGREEGYEQYF.

This clone was seen just once. V is TRBV29-1 and J is TRBJ2-7; 7 nucleotides line up with TRBD2. Germline CDR1 and CDR2: SQVTM and ANQGSEA. V lost 0 bases, J lost 0 bases, and 2 bases stayed unmatched. This CDR3 is built from 14 residues. The DNA for the CDR3 is TGCAGCGTTGAAGAGCGGGAGAGCTCCTACGAGCAGTACTTC. It codes for CSVEERESSYEQYF.

V and J are TRBV19 and TRBJ2-2, with a possible D match to TRBD2 (6 bases). This CDR3 region has 15 residues. Trimming pared 6 bases from V and 3 bases from J, leaving 14 bases between. Germline V gives CDR1 LNHDA, CDR2 SQIVND (reference sequence). The CDR3 coding sequence is TGTGCCAGTAGCCGCCCAGCGGGTCACACCGGGGAGCTGTTTTTT. Protein sequence: CASSRPAGHTGELFF. The full variable domain, completed using reference TRBV19 and TRBJ2-2, is DGGITQSPKYLFRKEGQNVTLSCEQNLNHDAMYWYRQDPGQGLRLIYYSQIVNDFQKGDIAEGYSVSREKKESFPLTVTSAQKNPTAFYLCASSRPAGHTGELFFGEGSRLTVL.

The DNA for the CDR3 is TGTGCCAGCAGCCAAACTAGCGGGAGCGGGACCGGGGAGCTGTTTTTT. Translation gives CASSQTSGSGTGELFF. The chain recombines TRBV11-3 with TRBJ2-2; 11 bases match TRBD2. V was clipped by 5 bases and J by 5 bases; unmatched bases: 7. Germline lookup yields CDR1 SGHNT and CDR2 YENEEA. The CDR3 totals 16 residues.

This sequence joins TRBV5-4 and TRBJ2-7, with 13 bases matching TRBD2. Germline assignment: CDR1 SGHNT and CDR2 YYREEE (reference sequence). The trim removed 4 bases at V and 3 bases at J, leaving 7 bases unmatched. CDR3 length: 16 amino acids. The CDR3 sequence is CASSDGLAGAFYEQYF. In nucleotides, the CDR3 is TGTGCCAGCAGCGATGGACTAGCGGGGGCATTCTACGAGCAGTACTTC.

This sequence joins TRBV1 and TRBJ2-3; TRBD2 is taken as the D call from the table, unchecked against the DNA. TRBV1 is tagged as a pseudogene. This CDR3 is 16 amino acids long. CDR3 region: CTSSQLGLKARDTQYF. The CDR3 DNA reads TGCACCAGCAGCCAACTGGGACTGAAGGCGCGGGATACGCAGTATTTT.

This rearrangement joins TRBV5-1 to TRBJ1-1; D is perhaps TRBD1 (6 bases). Germline CDR1 and CDR2: SGHRS and YFSETQ. This CDR3 has 14 amino acids. With 0 bases removed from V and 2 bases from J, the gap between germline ends came to 8 bases. Here the CDR3 reads CASSLVRGNTEAFF. CDR3 nucleotides: TGCGCCAGCAGCTTGGTCAGGGGAAACACTGAAGCTTTCTTT. Full variable domain (outside the CDR3, taken from reference TRBV5-1 and TRBJ1-1): KAGVTQTPRYLIKTRGQQVTLSCSPISGHRSVSWYQQTPGQGLQFLFEYFSETQRNKGNFPGRFSGRQFSNSRSEMNVSTLELGDSALYLCASSLVRGNTEAFFGQGTRLTVV.

This clone was detected only a few times. The rearrangement joins TRBV4-2 to TRBJ2-3; 7 bases match TRBD2. J was trimmed by 4 bases and V by 4 bases; bases with no gene match: 8. The CDR3 length is 15 residues. Per the germline V gene, CDR1 is LGHNA and CDR2 is YNFKEQ. As DNA, the CDR3 is TGTGCCAGCAGCCCTGCCGCGGGGGTTGCAGATACGCAGTATTTT. Translated, it gives CASSPAAGVADTQYF.

The rearrangement joins TRBV7-2 to TRBJ2-5; 7 bases align to TRBD2. Per germline, CDR1 SGHTA and CDR2 FQGNSA. The CDR3 has 14 amino acids. With 6 bases clipped from V and 2 bases from J, the junction kept 6 bases outside the gene matches. CDR3 sequence (DNA): TGTGCCAGCAGGAGAACGGGGGGACAAGAGACCCAGTACTTC. This sequence encodes CASRRTGGQETQYF.

This chain uses TRBV7-6 with TRBJ2-1; the D gene is possibly TRBD2 (7 bases). The germline V gene has CDR1 SGHVS and CDR2 FNYEAQ. The germline V and J ends were trimmed by 1 base and 13 bases, with 8 bases remaining between them. This CDR3 spans 11 amino acids. CDR3 bases: TGTGCCAGCAGCTTAGGCGGGGGCCAGTTCTTC. As protein: CASSLGGGQFF.

Only a few counts were recorded for this clone. The CDR3 nucleotides are TGTGCCAGCAGCTCCATTTCCTACGAGCAGTACTTC. Encoded protein: CASSSISYEQYF. This rearrangement joins TRBV5-8 to TRBJ2-7; D not certain. Trimming took off 3 bases at V and 1 base at J, with 5 bases between the two ends. Per the germline V gene, CDR1 is SGHTS and CDR2 is YDEGEE. CDR3 length: 12 amino acids.

This chain links TRBV7-9 with TRBJ1-4, with D hard to call. Trimming stripped 5 bases from V and 7 bases from J, with 14 bases between. The CDR3 runs to 14 residues. Per the germline V gene, CDR1 is SEHNR and CDR2 is FQNEAQ (reference sequence). CDR3 sequence reads: CASSPMRAVEKLFF. The DNA for the CDR3 is TGTGCCAGCAGCCCAATGAGGGCGGTTGAAAAACTGTTTTTT.

The chain employs TRBV10-3 and TRBJ2-3, with 8 bases fitting TRBD1. This CDR3 region has 16 residues. Germline V gene data show CDR1 as ENHRY and CDR2 as SYGVKD. The V segment lost 4 bases and the J segment 0 bases; nucleotides outside the gene matches: 6. CDR3 residues: CAISVPGGLSTDTQYF. For the CDR3, the DNA is TGTGCCATCAGTGTCCCAGGGGGCCTTAGCACAGATACGCAGTATTTT.

This chain joins TRBV27 and TRBJ1-1, with a weak D call TRBD1 (6 bases). V lost 5 bases, J lost 9 bases, and 16 bases lay in between. Per the germline V gene, CDR1 is MNHEY and CDR2 is SMNVEV (reference sequence). This CDR3 is built from 13 residues. The CDR3 DNA is TGTGCCAGCAGTATTTCATTCCGGGACAAAGCTTTCTTT. As protein: CASSISFRDKAFF.

The V and J genes are TRBV11-2 and TRBJ1-4; possible D gene TRBD1, 5 bases. V was shortened by 5 bases and J by 8 bases, with 18 bases between the two germline ends. CDR3 size: 15 residues. In germline, CDR1 is SGHAT, CDR2 FQNNGV. CDR3 coding DNA: TGTGCCAGCAGCCCCCTCCGGGGGGTCAGGGAAAAACTGTTTTTT. Translation gives CASSPLRGVREKLFF.

J is TRBJ1-5 and V is TRBV28; TRBD1 aligns across 10 bases. Germline loops: CDR1 MDHEN, CDR2 SYDVKM. The CDR3 is 16 residues long. V lost 6 bases to trimming and J lost 6 bases; unmatched junction nucleotides: 11. CDR3 sequence (DNA): TGTGCCAGCAGGGGGCGACAGGGGGCCAGGAGTCAGCCCCAGCATTTT. Translating it yields CASRGRQGARSQPQHF.